The 8 T cell receptor beta chains below were found in one sample sequenced in a study of cytomegalovirus exposure and HLA in healthy donors. With 60 Vbeta and 13 Jbeta primers, the PCR was carried out. Here immunoSEQ multiplex PCR was the method, and the copy in TCRdb shows in-frame clones only, minus some. The sample lists 150,000 to 250,000 clones, 80% to 85% occurring once. The source material was PBMCs. The receptors derive from a woman in her forties or fifties in good health and CMV-seropositive.

The V gene is TRBV29-1, the J gene TRBJ2-7; TRBD2 aligns across 13 bases. J gave up 7 bases and V 4 bases, and 13 bases lay outside the gene matches. Germline assignment: CDR1 SQVTM and CDR2 ANQGSEA. The CDR3 covers 16 residues. CDR3 region: CSVGGTSGISTREQYF. For the CDR3, the DNA is TGCAGCGTTGGGGGGACTAGCGGGATATCAACGAGGGAGCAGTACTTC.

This sequence joins TRBV27 and TRBJ1-3; 7 bases map to TRBD1. From germline, CDR1 is MNHEY and CDR2 SMNVEV (reference sequence). After removal of 0 bases from V and 2 bases from J, the junction contained 4 bases not matched to a gene. The CDR3 runs 16 residues. CDR3 amino acids: CASSLSQTGTGNTIYF. The CDR3, as DNA: TGTGCCAGCAGTTTATCCCAGACAGGGACTGGAAACACCATATATTTT.

Remarks on this clone: Its ends do not fully match the called genes, so a read error is possible. The chain is built from TRBV7-6 and TRBJ2-5; 12 bases are a match to TRBD2. The CDR3 has 15 amino acids. The germline gives CDR1 SGHVS, CDR2 FNYEAQ. CDR3 in DNA: TGTGCCAGCAGCCTAGCGGGGGGGCTTACGGAGACCCAGTACTTC. Its translation is CASSLAGGLTETQYF.

This chain's CDR3 is CASSFLGTDKYF. As DNA, the CDR3 is TGTGCCAGCAGTTTCTTGGGGACAGACAAGTATTTT. V is TRBV28 and J is TRBJ2-3; 7 bases are shared with TRBD1. The germline gives CDR1 MDHEN, CDR2 SYDVKM. V lost 3 bases and J lost 13; bases outside the gene matches: 7. The CDR3 extends over 12 amino acids.

This clone has just a few counts. This chain connects TRBV13 to TRBJ1-5, with D possibly matching TRBD1 (5 bases). The V end was cut by 4 bases, the J end by 6 bases, with 13 bases between. The CDR3 extends over 14 amino acids. The germline V gene has CDR1 PRHDT and CDR2 FYEKMQ (reference sequence). The CDR3 loop reads CASSYSGKGQPQHF. CDR3 DNA: TGTGCCAGCAGCTACTCAGGGAAGGGTCAGCCCCAGCATTTT.

This chain links TRBV4-2 with TRBJ2-7, with unresolved D. V was trimmed by 3 bases and J by 2 bases, leaving 8 bases between them. The CDR3 is made up of 13 amino acids. CDR1 is LGHNA and CDR2 is YNFKEQ in the germline V gene. The CDR3 bases are TGTGCCAGCAGCCACCAGGCTACCTACGAGCAGTACTTC. Protein: CASSHQATYEQYF.

Remarks on this clone: Other DNA sequences in the same sample also yield this CDR3. The chain couples TRBV7-2 to TRBJ2-7, with 10 positions matching TRBD1. The CDR3 spans 14 residues. The V and J ends lost 5 bases and 1 base, in that order; junction bases with no gene match: 2. Germline lookup yields CDR1 SGHTA and CDR2 FQGNSA. CDR3 sequence (DNA): TGTGCCAGCAGCCGGGACAGGGGATCCTACGAGCAGTACTTC. As protein: CASSRDRGSYEQYF.

The chain carries TRBV25-1 and TRBJ1-1; 9 bases are a match to TRBD1. Germline V gene sequence: CDR1 MGHDK, CDR2 SYGVNS. V shed 2 bases and J 3 bases; nucleotides not matched to a gene: 7. CDR3 size: 16 residues. The CDR3: CASSETTGGRHTEAFF. Written as DNA, the CDR3 is TGTGCCAGCAGTGAAACAACAGGGGGCCGTCACACTGAAGCTTTCTTT.